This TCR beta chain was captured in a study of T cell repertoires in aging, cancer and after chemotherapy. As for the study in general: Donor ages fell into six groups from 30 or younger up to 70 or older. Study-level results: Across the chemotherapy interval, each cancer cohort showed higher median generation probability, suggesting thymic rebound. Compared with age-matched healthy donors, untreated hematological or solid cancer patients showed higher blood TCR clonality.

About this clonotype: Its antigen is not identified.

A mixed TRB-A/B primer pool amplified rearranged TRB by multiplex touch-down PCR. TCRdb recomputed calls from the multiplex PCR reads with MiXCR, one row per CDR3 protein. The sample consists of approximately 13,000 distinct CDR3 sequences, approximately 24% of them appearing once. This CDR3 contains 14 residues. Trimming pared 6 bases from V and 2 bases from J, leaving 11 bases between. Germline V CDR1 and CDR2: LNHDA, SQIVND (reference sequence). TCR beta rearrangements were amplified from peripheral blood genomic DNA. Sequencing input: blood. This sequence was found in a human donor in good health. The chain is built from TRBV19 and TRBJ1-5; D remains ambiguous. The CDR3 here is CASRTLWGNQPQHF. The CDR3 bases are TGTGCCAGTAGGACTCTATGGGGCAATCAGCCCCAGCATTTT.